The clone carrying this TCR beta chain was detected many times. Its specificity is unknown. Germline CDR1 and CDR2: SEHNR and FQNEAQ (reference sequence). The CDR3 spans 12 residues. The V gene lost 5 bases and the J gene lost 1 base, with 6 bases spanning the gap. This sample is drawn from a study of CD8 T cells in ankylosing spondylitis. General study results and limits: Roughly 8 highly homologous variants made up a TCR beta motif, and this motif appeared characteristic of ankylosing spondylitis blood.

From the 5' RACE reads, TCRdb called clonotypes with MiXCR, one entry per CDR3 protein. The sample includes about 540,000 distinct CDR3 sequences, roughly an eighth of them seen just once. The sequenced material came from blood, either unsorted or a sorted T cell fraction (not recorded which). The genes are TRBV7-9 and TRBJ2-7; no reliable D call. The source of this sequence is a male donor with ankylosing spondylitis. The CDR3 sequence: CASSRGSYEQYV. CDR3 DNA: TGTGCCAGCAGCCGCGGTTCCTACGAGCAGTACGTC.